Described below is a single T cell receptor beta chain sequence and its context. The antigen is undetermined. Measured with immunoSEQ multiplex PCR; TCRdb has only the in-frame clones, and not every one. The sample consists of around 400,000 clones, 90% of them appearing once. Treatment meaning: about 20 received Ad26.COV2.S at low or high dose, single or two shots; 5 received placebo; per-sample allocation not given. Sample collection was performed on day 63 after the first vaccine or placebo injection. Based in Boston, the donor was an adult of 18-55 years. Trimming removed 5 bases at V and 0 bases at J, with 12 bases between. The germline gives CDR1 LNHDA, CDR2 SQIVND (reference sequence). The CDR3 contains 15 residues. This entry comes from a study of Ad26.COV2.S vaccination and SARS-CoV-2 variants. Overall study context: Once, or twice with 56 days between doses, Ad26.COV2.S was given intramuscularly. General study points: Placebo recipients showed lower spike-specific TCR breadth than vaccinees. Researchers cautioned that TCR breadth and depth analyses may have underestimated total T cell responses.

The chain employs TRBV19 and TRBJ2-3, with unresolved D. This sample comprised peripheral blood, obtained in a trial of Ad26.COV2.S vaccine versus placebo. The TCR sequence derives from a person aged 18-60 years who received the Ad26.COV2.S COVID-19 vaccine or a placebo. The CDR3, as DNA: TGTGCCAGTAGTCTCTTGGCTGCTAGCACAGATACGCAGTATTTT. Translation: CASSLLAASTDTQYF.